The clone carrying this T cell receptor (beta chain) was observed a single time. The record originates from a study of blood T cell repertoires in COVID-19. Whole-study context: The study drew acute and convalescent COVID-19 samples from the United States, Italy and Spain. The analysed material was cDNA or gDNA that came from T cells, B-cell-depleted T cells, or PBMCs.

Authors' analysis steps: Amplification from reference gene primers served as the basis for estimated nucleated cell counts. The method was immunoSEQ multiplex PCR; TCRdb's version includes in-frame clones alone and lacks a portion of them. The V and J calls and clone size come from that table; D and trimming were worked out from the DNA. The sample lists roughly 110,000 clones; 70% to 90% were seen once. The CDR3 consists of 16 residues. Germline assignment: CDR1 SGDLS and CDR2 YYNGEE. V shed 6 bases and J shed 1 base, with 18 bases lying between them. What was sequenced was peripheral blood. The chain has TRBV9 and TRBJ2-3, with D perhaps TRBD2 (6 bases). This sequence originates from a woman in her seventies who had recovered from COVID-19. This chain's CDR3 is CASTPGLVAGTDTQYF. DNA for the CDR3: TGTGCCAGCACCCCTGGCTTGGTAGCGGGCACAGATACGCAGTATTTT.